This T cell receptor (beta chain) was captured in a study of technical replicates of blood from four donors. Produced via immunoSEQ multiplex PCR; TCRdb's table is partial and in-frame only. The data contain some 85,000 clones, around 96% of them singletons. Germline lookup yields CDR1 SGHTA and CDR2 FQGTGA. The CDR3 sequence is 14 residues long. Trimming at V came to 4 bases and at J to 3 bases, leaving 5 bases not matched to a gene. The clonotype comes from a human donor in good health. The chain joins TRBV7-3 to TRBJ2-5, with 7 nucleotides matching TRBD1. The source material was T cells isolated from PBMCs. CDR3 DNA sequence: TGTGCCAGCAGCTCCATGGGGACAGAAGAGACCCAGTACTTC. It codes for CASSSMGTEETQYF.